Ten or more counts support the clone carrying this T cell receptor beta chain. These data come from a study of molecular identifiers for immune sequencing clone quantification. The wider study: RNA from approximately 20,000 or 98,000 naive CD8 cells was split five ways in replicates, with four sequenced.

TCRdb re-derived calls from the PCR reads in MiXCR, one entry per CDR3 protein. The top ten hold about 4.2% of the sample, which has some 100,000 distinct CDR3 sequences, roughly 38% seen once. Sorting defined naive CD8 T cells as CD8+CD4-CCR7+CD45RA+. The V segment lost 6 bases and the J segment 0 bases; nucleotides outside the gene matches: 7. CDR3 length: 15 amino acids. Germline V gives CDR1 SQVTM, CDR2 ANQGSEA. Sequencing input: naive CD8+ T cells from blood, with Jurkat cell RNA spiked in. Indicated subset: FACS-sorted CD8+CD4-CCR7+CD45RA+ naive T cells. This receptor was obtained from a human donor in good health. Some libraries in this study had Jurkat cell RNA spiked in. V and J are TRBV29-1 and TRBJ2-3; 9 bases are shared with TRBD2. As DNA, the CDR3 is TGCAGCGTACAAACCACTAGCGGGAGCACAGATACGCAGTATTTT. This codes for CSVQTTSGSTDTQYF.